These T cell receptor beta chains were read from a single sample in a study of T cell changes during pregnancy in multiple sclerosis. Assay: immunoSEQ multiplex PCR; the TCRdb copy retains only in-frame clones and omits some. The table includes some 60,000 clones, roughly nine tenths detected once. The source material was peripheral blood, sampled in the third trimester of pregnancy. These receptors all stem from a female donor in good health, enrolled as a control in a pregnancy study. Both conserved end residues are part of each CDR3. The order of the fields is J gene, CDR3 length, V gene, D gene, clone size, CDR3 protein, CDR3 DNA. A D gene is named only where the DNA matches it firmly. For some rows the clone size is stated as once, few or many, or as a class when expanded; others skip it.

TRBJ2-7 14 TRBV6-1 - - CASRGGRGWGEQYF TGTGCCAGCAGGGGGGGTAGGGGATGGGGCGAGCAGTACTTC
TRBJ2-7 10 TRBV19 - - CASSSEVWYF TGTGCCAGTAGTTCTGAGGTTTGGTACTTC
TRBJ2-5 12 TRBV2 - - CASSRLQETQYF TGTGCCAGCAGTCGCCTACAAGAGACCCAGTACTTC
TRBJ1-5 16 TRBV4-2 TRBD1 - CASSHTGTGGNQPQHF TGTGCCAGCAGCCATACTGGGACAGGCGGCAATCAGCCCCAGCATTTT
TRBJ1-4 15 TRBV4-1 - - CASSWTAEANEKLFF TGCGCCAGCAGTTGGACCGCGGAGGCTAATGAAAAACTGTTTTTT
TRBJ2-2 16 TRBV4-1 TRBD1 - CASSPHRGEAHGELFF TGCGCCAGCAGCCCCCACAGGGGCGAAGCCCACGGGGAGCTGTTTTTT
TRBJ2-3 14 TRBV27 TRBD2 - CASSAGTTPDTQYF TGTGCCAGCAGTGCCGGGACTACCCCAGATACGCAGTATTTT
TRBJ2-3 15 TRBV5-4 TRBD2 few CASSSWTSGTDTQYF TGTGCCAGCAGCTCATGGACTAGCGGCACAGATACGCAGTATTTT
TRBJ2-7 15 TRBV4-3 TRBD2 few CASSQELAGVGEQYF TGCGCCAGCAGCCAAGAACTAGCGGGAGTGGGCGAGCAGTACTTC
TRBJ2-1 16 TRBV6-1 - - CASSEVLARYYNEQFF TGTGCCAGCAGTGAAGTGCTAGCCCGTTACTACAATGAGCAGTTCTTC
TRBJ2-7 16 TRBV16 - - CASSQSPQGSGGAQYF TGTGCCAGCAGCCAATCCCCCCAGGGGAGCGGCGGCGCGCAGTACTTC
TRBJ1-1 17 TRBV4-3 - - CASSQEYSPGKNTEAFF TGCGCCAGCAGCCAAGAATATTCCCCAGGGAAGAACACTGAAGCTTTCTTT
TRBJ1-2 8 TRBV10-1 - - CAVVWRPF TGCGCCGTGGTTTGGCGGCCCTTC
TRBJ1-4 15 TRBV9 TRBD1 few CASSLRQGDNEKLFF TGTGCCAGCAGCTTACGACAGGGGGATAATGAAAAACTGTTTTTT
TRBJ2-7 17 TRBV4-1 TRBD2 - CASSQGAGTSVSYEQYF TGCGCCAGCAGCCAGGGGGCCGGGACTAGCGTCTCCTACGAGCAGTACTTC
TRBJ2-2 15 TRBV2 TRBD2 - CAPGGGRANTGELFF TGTGCCCCGGGGGGGGGACGAGCGAACACCGGGGAGCTGTTTTTT
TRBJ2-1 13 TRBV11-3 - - CASSLGPEDEQFF TGTGCCAGCAGCTTAGGTCCGGAGGATGAGCAGTTCTTC
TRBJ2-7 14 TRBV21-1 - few CATFPGGARYEQYF TGTGCCACCTTCCCGGGGGGGGCGCGTTACGAGCAGTACTTC
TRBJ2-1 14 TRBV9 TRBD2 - CASSGGSRYNEQFF TGTGCCAGCAGCGGCGGGAGCCGTTACAATGAGCAGTTCTTC
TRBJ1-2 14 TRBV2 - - CASSGAGINYGYTF TGTGCCAGCAGTGGCGCAGGGATCAACTATGGCTACACCTTC
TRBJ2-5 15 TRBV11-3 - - CASSLGISVRETQYF TGTGCCAGCAGCTTAGGGATTAGCGTCCGAGAGACCCAGTACTTC
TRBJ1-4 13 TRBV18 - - CASSPRQGRELFF TGTGCCAGCTCACCACGACAAGGAAGAGAGCTGTTTTTT
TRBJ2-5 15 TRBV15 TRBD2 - CATRTDSGAGETQYF TGTGCCACCCGTACGGATAGCGGGGCGGGAGAGACCCAGTACTTC
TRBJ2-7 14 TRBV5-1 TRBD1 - CASSPGQVSYEQYF TGCGCCAGCAGCCCGGGACAGGTTTCCTACGAGCAGTACTTC
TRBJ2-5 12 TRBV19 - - CASSSPHKTQYF TGTGCCAGTAGTTCTCCTCACAAGACCCAGTACTTC
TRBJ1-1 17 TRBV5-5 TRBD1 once CASSYPGQGARNTEAFF TGTGCCAGCAGCTACCCGGGACAGGGGGCCAGGAACACTGAAGCTTTCTTT
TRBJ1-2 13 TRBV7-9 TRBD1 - CASSTGGHYGYTF TGTGCCAGCAGTACAGGGGGACACTATGGCTACACCTTC
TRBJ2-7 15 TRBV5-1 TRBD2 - CASSLAGGSSYEQYF TGCGCCAGCAGCTTGGCGGGCGGGAGCTCCTACGAGCAGTACTTC
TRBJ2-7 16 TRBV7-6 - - CASSLGFRGIGYEQYF TGTGCCAGCAGCTTAGGGTTTCGGGGGATAGGCTACGAGCAGTACTTC
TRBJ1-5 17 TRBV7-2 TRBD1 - CASSLVGTASSNQPQHF TGTGCCAGCAGCTTAGTAGGGACAGCTAGTAGCAATCAGCCCCAGCATTTT
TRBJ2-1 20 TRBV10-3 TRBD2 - CAISESRGTSGRALHNEQFF TGTGCCATCAGTGAGTCCCGGGGGACTAGCGGGAGGGCCCTCCACAATGAGCAGTTCTTC
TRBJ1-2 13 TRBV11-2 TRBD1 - CASSLPGQGGYTF TGTGCCAGCAGCTTGCCGGGACAGGGTGGCTACACCTTC
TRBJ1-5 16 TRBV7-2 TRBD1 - CASSWTGGASNQPQHF TGTGCCAGCAGCTGGACAGGGGGTGCAAGCAATCAGCCCCAGCATTTT
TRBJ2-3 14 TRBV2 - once CASQVGGSTDTQYF TGTGCCAGCCAGGTGGGGGGTAGCACAGATACGCAGTATTTT
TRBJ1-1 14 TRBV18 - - CASPPLRVVSEAFF TGTGCCAGCCCACCTCTCAGGGTCGTATCTGAAGCTTTCTTT
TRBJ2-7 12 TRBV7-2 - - CASTGSAGEQYF TGTGCCAGCACGGGATCCGCGGGGGAGCAGTACTTC
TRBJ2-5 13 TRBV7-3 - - CASSLGLQETQYF TGTGCCAGCAGTTTGGGACTTCAAGAGACCCAGTACTTC
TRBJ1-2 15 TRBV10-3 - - CAISDPPAGDNGYTF TGTGCCATCAGTGACCCCCCCGCCGGGGATAATGGCTACACCTTC
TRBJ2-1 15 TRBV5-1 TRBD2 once CASRWGTSSFHEQFF TGCGCCAGCAGGTGGGGGACTAGTAGTTTCCATGAGCAGTTCTTC
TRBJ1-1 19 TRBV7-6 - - CASSLRAREGSSTYAEAFF TGTGCCAGCAGCTTAAGGGCCCGGGAAGGGAGCAGTACGTACGCTGAAGCTTTCTTT
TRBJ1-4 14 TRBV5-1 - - CASSFYSGNEKLFF TGCGCCAGCAGCTTTTACAGCGGCAATGAAAAACTGTTTTTT
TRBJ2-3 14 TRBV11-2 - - CASSVVGLLDTQYF TGTGCCAGCAGCGTAGTGGGCCTTTTGGATACGCAGTATTTT
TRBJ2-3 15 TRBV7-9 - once CASSLAPWGADTQYF TGTGCCAGCAGCTTAGCTCCGTGGGGAGCAGATACGCAGTATTTT
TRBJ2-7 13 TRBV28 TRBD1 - CASSLGQPYEQYF TGTGCCAGCAGTCTGGGACAGCCCTACGAGCAGTACTTC
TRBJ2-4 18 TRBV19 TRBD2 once CASSPFGVGSGRENIQYF TGTGCCAGTAGCCCTTTTGGGGTCGGTAGCGGGAGGGAAAACATTCAGTACTTC
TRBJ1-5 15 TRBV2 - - CASRLSGGGEQPQHF TGTGCCAGCAGGCTCAGCGGGGGGGGAGAACAGCCCCAGCATTTT
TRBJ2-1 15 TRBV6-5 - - CATRVDSHSYNEQFF TGTGCCACCCGAGTGGACAGCCACTCCTACAATGAGCAGTTCTTC
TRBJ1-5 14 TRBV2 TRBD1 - CASTEQGKGQPQHF TGTGCCAGCACTGAACAGGGGAAGGGTCAGCCCCAGCATTTT
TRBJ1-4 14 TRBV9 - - CASSVQGTNEKLFF TGTGCCAGCAGCGTTCAGGGGACTAATGAAAAACTGTTTTTT
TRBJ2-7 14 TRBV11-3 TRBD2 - CASSGRAFPYEQYF TGTGCCAGCAGCGGGAGGGCCTTTCCCTACGAGCAGTACTTC
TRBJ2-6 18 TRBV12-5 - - CASGGGTAGQSRANVLTF TGTGCTAGTGGTGGGGGGACTGCAGGACAAAGTCGGGCCAACGTCCTGACTTTC
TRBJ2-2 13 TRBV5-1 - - CASSLDEGVGLFF TGCGCCAGCAGCTTGGACGAGGGGGTAGGGCTGTTTTTT
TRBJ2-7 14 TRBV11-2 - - CASSSRTAGYEQYF TGTGCCAGCAGCTCCCGGACAGCTGGCTACGAGCAGTACTTC
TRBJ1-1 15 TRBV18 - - CASSPSMGGSAEAFF TGTGCCAGCTCACCGAGTATGGGAGGAAGCGCTGAAGCTTTCTTT
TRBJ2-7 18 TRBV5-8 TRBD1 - CASTVAPGQIYLSYEQYF TGTGCCAGCACCGTAGCCCCGGGACAGATTTACCTATCCTACGAGCAGTACTTC
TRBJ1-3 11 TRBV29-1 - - CSVGGGDTIYF TGCAGCGTGGGCGGGGGGGACACCATATATTTT
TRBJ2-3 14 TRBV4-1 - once CASSQGELTDTQYF TGCGCCAGCAGCCAAGGAGAGCTCACAGATACGCAGTATTTT
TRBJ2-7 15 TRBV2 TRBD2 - CASTGGSGIFYEQYF TGTGCCAGCACGGGGGGTAGTGGGATTTTCTACGAGCAGTACTTC